This TCR beta chain was retrieved from a study of siplizumab effects on memory and regulatory T cells. In regard to this clone: The antigen is unknown.

The study's findings and limits: No naive or memory phenotype could be assigned to roughly 80-95% of proliferating clones. Apparently more diverse than memory cells, naive T cells also seemed major alloresponse contributors. Whether proliferating Tregs in siplizumab cultures suppress was not functionally confirmed.

Germline V gene data show CDR1 as LNHDA and CDR2 as SQIVND (reference sequence). Between the trimmed V and J ends, which lost 3 bases and 7 bases, there was a span of 12 bases. The CDR3 sequence is 13 residues long. Assays covered about 10^5 TCR templates per sample. Method: immunoSEQ multiplex PCR; TCRdb's copy keeps in-frame clones and lacks some. The repertoire holds 60,000 to 70,000 clones, with approximately 89% as singletons. Material for sequencing was Tregs sorted from blood. The sequence was collected from a human donor in good health. V usage is TRBV19 and J usage is TRBJ1-1; the D is unclear. CDR3 nucleotide sequence: TGTGCCAGTAGTATCGGCCTAGTGGGTGAAGCTTTCTTT. This encodes CASSIGLVGEAFF.